Shown below are 21 T cell receptor beta chains from a single sample sequenced in a study of T cell repertoires in ileal Crohn's disease. TCRdb's copy holds only in-frame clones and misses some; the assay was immunoSEQ multiplex PCR. The sample contains 13,000 to 15,000 clones, 60% to 80% of which appear only once. Sequences were obtained from ileal tissue. The receptor source for this set is an adult with Crohn's disease.

The count of this clone is one. The V gene is TRBV23-1, the J gene TRBJ2-6; D perhaps matches TRBD1 (5 bases). TRBV23-1 falls under the ORF class, with uncertain function. Deletions cut 4 bases from V and 4 bases from J, with 20 bases between. This CDR3 contains 18 residues. The CDR3 reads CASSLQDTRFSGANVLTF. In DNA form, the CDR3 reads TGCGCCAGCAGTCTGCAGGACACACGTTTCTCGGGGGCCAACGTCCTGACTTTC.

The table lists this clone with a count of one. The chain recombines TRBV12-5 with TRBJ2-2; 14 nucleotides agree with TRBD2. CDR1 LGHNT and CDR2 FRNRAP come from the germline V gene. Losses at the gene ends were 4 bases for V and 5 bases for J; bases not matched to a gene: 9. There are 18 residues in the CDR3. CDR3 nucleotides: TGTGCTAGTGGTTCTCCGACTAGCGGGAGGGTTTGGACCGGGGAGCTGTTTTTT. As protein: CASGSPTSGRVWTGELFF.

The chain employs TRBV9 and TRBJ2-7, with 11 bases lining up with TRBD2. The CDR3 consists of 15 residues. The V gene's germline CDR1 is SGDLS and CDR2 YYNGEE. V shed 3 bases, J shed 5 bases, and the junction held 7 bases outside the gene matches. CDR3: CASSAGSGGADEQYF. DNA of the CDR3: TGTGCCAGCAGCGCCGGTAGCGGGGGGGCTGACGAGCAGTACTTC.

This chain links TRBV4-2 with TRBJ1-2, with D tentatively TRBD1 (6 bases). CDR1 is LGHNA, CDR2 YNFKEQ, per germline. V dropped 0 bases and J dropped 7 bases, with 9 bases sitting between them. The CDR3 has 13 residues. CDR3 in DNA: TGTGCCAGCAGCCAAGAAGGGACAAGTGGCTACACCTTC. Translated, it gives CASSQEGTSGYTF.

The genes are TRBV9 and TRBJ2-1; the match to TRBD2 covers 14 bases. The CDR3 is 17 residues long. Germline V lookup: CDR1 SGDLS, CDR2 YYNGEE. V lost 3 bases to trimming and J lost 5 bases; unmatched junction nucleotides: 7. Here the CDR3 reads CASSEASTSGGDNEQFF. The CDR3 DNA reads TGTGCCAGCAGCGAGGCGTCGACTAGCGGGGGGGACAATGAGCAGTTCTTC. Combining the CDR3 with reference TRBV9 and TRBJ2-1 gives the whole variable domain DSGVTQTPKHLITATGQRVTLRCSPRSGDLSVYWYQQSLDQGLQFLIQYYNGEERAKGNILERFSAQQFPDLHSELNLSSLELGDSALYFCASSEASTSGGDNEQFFGPGTRLTVL.

The rearrangement links TRBV5-1 to TRBJ2-7; TRBD1 agrees at 9 bases. The ends lost 3 bases at V and 2 bases at J; junction bases unmatched: 9. CDR3 length: 16 amino acids. The germline V gene has CDR1 SGHRS and CDR2 YFSETQ. The CDR3 nucleotides are TGCGCCAGCAGCTGGAGAGAGGACAGGGGCACCTACGAGCAGTACTTC. Its translation: CASSWREDRGTYEQYF.

The V and J genes are TRBV7-3 and TRBJ2-3; 11 bases align to TRBD1. CDR1 and CDR2 from the germline V gene are SGHTA and FQGTGA. J lost 4 bases, V lost 5 bases, and 5 bases had no gene match. This CDR3 spans 15 amino acids. The CDR3 protein is CASSRTGGGADTQYF. The CDR3 coding sequence is TGTGCCAGCAGCAGGACAGGGGGCGGCGCAGATACGCAGTATTTT.

The chain combines TRBV5-1 with TRBJ1-1; D not resolved. CDR1 is SGHRS and CDR2 is YFSETQ in the germline V gene. CDR3 length: 14 residues. Trimming removed 1 base from V and 1 base from J, with 8 bases in between. CDR3 amino acids: CASSLYGGNTEAFF. CDR3 sequence (DNA): TGCGCCAGCAGCTTGTACGGCGGGAACACTGAAGCTTTCTTT.

The chain joins TRBV7-9 to TRBJ2-1; 12 nucleotides match TRBD2. Germline values: CDR1 SEHNR, CDR2 FQNEAQ (reference sequence). The junction had 4 bases not matched to a gene; V was cut back by 2 bases and J by 8 bases. CDR3 length: 15 amino acids. The CDR3 DNA is TGTGCCAGCAGCTTACTAGCGGGAGGGCTCCATGAGCAGTTCTTC. Translation: CASSLLAGGLHEQFF.

This chain links TRBV5-1 with TRBJ2-7; the D gene is possibly TRBD2 (6 bases). The V gene's germline CDR1 is SGHRS and CDR2 YFSETQ. V was cut by 0 bases and J by 2 bases, with 12 bases left in between. This CDR3 contains 15 residues. The CDR3 loop is CASSLGDWKTYEQYF. In DNA, the CDR3 is TGCGCCAGCAGCTTGGGGGACTGGAAGACCTACGAGCAGTACTTC.

This sequence joins TRBV27 and TRBJ1-5; D is ambiguous. This CDR3 contains 13 residues. The germline CDR1 and CDR2 sequences are MNHEY and SMNVEV (reference sequence). Trimming removed 5 bases at V and 6 bases at J, with 11 bases between. This CDR3 is CASSVWAGQPQHF. The CDR3 DNA reads TGTGCCAGCAGTGTCTGGGCGGGTCAGCCCCAGCATTTT.

The gene calls are TRBV2 and TRBJ1-5, with D uncertain. V was clipped by 3 bases and J by 12 bases, with 18 bases between them. The CDR3 is 14 residues long. CDR1 and CDR2 (germline): SNHLY, FYNNEI. The CDR3 sequence: CASSEGAGGRHQHF. Written as DNA, the CDR3 is TGTGCCAGCAGTGAGGGAGCCGGCGGGCGGCACCAGCATTTT.

V and J are TRBV15 and TRBJ2-1; 9 bases map to TRBD2. V lost 8 bases to trimming and J lost 3 bases; unmatched junction nucleotides: 5. The CDR3 length is 14 residues. The V gene's germline CDR1 is LNHNV and CDR2 YYDKDF (reference sequence). As DNA, the CDR3 is TGTGCCACCCGACTAGCGGAATTCTACAATGAGCAGTTCTTC. This translates into CATRLAEFYNEQFF.

The chain employs TRBV7-2 and TRBJ2-1; D is perhaps TRBD1 (5 bases). The CDR3 runs 13 residues. V was shortened by 3 bases and J by 9 bases, with 12 bases between the two germline ends. Germline V gene data show CDR1 as SGHTA and CDR2 as FQGNSA. The CDR3 nucleotides read TGTGCCAGCAGCTTGGGGCCGGGCCTTGAGCAGTTCTTC. It yields the protein CASSLGPGLEQFF.

The table lists this clone with a count of one. The chain employs TRBV5-1 and TRBJ2-7; 9 bases are shared with TRBD1. V lost 2 bases to trimming and J lost 11 bases; unmatched junction nucleotides: 11. The CDR3 totals 14 residues. CDR1 is SGHRS and CDR2 is YFSETQ in the germline V gene. For the CDR3, the DNA is TGCGCCAGCAGCTTTTCCGGGACAGGGAAAGAAAAGTACTTC. It yields the protein CASSFSGTGKEKYF.

This rearrangement joins TRBV30 to TRBJ1-1, with D unresolved. The CDR3 totals 11 residues. From germline, CDR1 is GTSNPN and CDR2 SVGIG (reference sequence). Trimming removed 2 bases from V and 13 bases from J, with 14 bases in between. This CDR3 reads CAWSSGSKGFF. As DNA, the CDR3 is TGTGCCTGGAGTTCGGGGTCAAAGGGTTTCTTT.

The V and J genes are TRBV2 and TRBJ2-1; TRBD2 aligns across 13 bases. Germline CDR1 and CDR2: SNHLY and FYNNEI. Trimming at V came to 6 bases and at J to 7 bases, leaving 6 bases not matched to a gene. This CDR3 is built from 15 residues. The CDR3 bases are TGTGCCAGCAGGCCTACTAGCGGGGGGGCGAATGAGCAGTTCTTC. This sequence encodes CASRPTSGGANEQFF. Full variable domain (rest looked up from reference TRBV2 and TRBJ2-1): EPEVTQTPSHQVTQMGQEVILRCVPISNHLYFYWYRQILGQKVEFLVSFYNNEISEKSEIFDDQFSVERPDGSNFTLKIRSTKLEDSAMYFCASRPTSGGANEQFFGPGTRLTVL.

The chain combines TRBV29-1 with TRBJ2-7; 8 bases are shared with TRBD1. V was pared by 4 bases and J by 5 bases, with 4 bases of the junction left unmatched. CDR1 and CDR2 (germline): SQVTM, ANQGSEA. This CDR3 region has 12 residues. CDR3 loop: CSVVQGANEQYF. CDR3 DNA sequence: TGCAGCGTTGTCCAGGGGGCCAACGAGCAGTACTTC.

The V and J genes are TRBV6-4 and TRBJ2-3, with 9 bases fitting TRBD2. The J segment lost 2 bases and the V segment lost 0 bases, leaving 3 bases of the junction unmatched. CDR3 size: 16 residues. Looked up from germline, CDR1 is MRHNA and CDR2 is SNTAGT. The CDR3 DNA reads TGTGCCAGCAGTGACTCGACTAGCGGCCCCACAGATACGCAGTATTTT. Translation: CASSDSTSGPTDTQYF.

This clone was seen only once. CDR3 coding DNA: TGTGCCAGCAGTTACGCGTTGGGTCAGGGCTCCGAGCAGTACTTC. Amino acid sequence: CASSYALGQGSEQYF. The chain joins TRBV6-5 to TRBJ2-7; tentatively, D is TRBD1 (5 bases). Germline V gene lookup returns CDR1 MNHEY and CDR2 SVGAGI. V was trimmed by 2 bases and J by 6 bases, leaving 17 bases between them. The CDR3 extends over 15 amino acids.

The chain recombines TRBV18 with TRBJ1-1, with D tentatively TRBD1 (6 bases). The CDR3 runs 16 residues. Germline V gene data show CDR1 as KGHSH and CDR2 as LQKENI. V was clipped by 4 bases and J by 0 bases, with 15 bases between them. The CDR3 DNA follows: TGTGCCAGCTCACTCACGGGGGGCAGGGTGAACACTGAAGCTTTCTTT. It is translated as CASSLTGGRVNTEAFF. The whole variable domain, filled in from reference TRBV18 and TRBJ1-1, reads NAGVMQNPRHLVRRRGQEARLRCSPMKGHSHVYWYRQLPEEGLKFMVYLQKENIIDESGMPKERFSAEFPKEGPSILRIQQVVRGDSAAYFCASSLTGGRVNTEAFFGQGTRLTVV.